Shown below are 18 T cell receptor beta chains from a single sample sequenced in a study of identical twins. TCRdb re-derived calls from the 5' RACE reads in MiXCR, one entry per CDR3 protein. Seen here are 600,000 to 800,000 distinct CDR3 sequences, 21% observed once, and the top ten hold around 4.4%. The sample also formed part of further work on T cells expressing NK-cell markers.

Sequenced: PBMCs. The receptors derive from a woman between 18 and 29 years old in good health.

J is TRBJ2-5 and V is TRBV18, with D possibly matching TRBD1 (6 bases). Per the germline V gene, CDR1 is KGHSH and CDR2 is LQKENI. With 6 bases removed from V and 5 bases from J, the gap between germline ends came to 13 bases. The CDR3 length is 13 residues. The CDR3 spells CASSPGTKETQYF. The CDR3 region has the DNA TGTGCCAGCTCCCCTGGGACAAAGGAGACCCAGTACTTC.

The chain couples TRBV20-1 to TRBJ2-1; D gene unclear. Germline-derived CDR1 and CDR2 are DFQATT and SNEGSKA (reference sequence). The CDR3 sequence is 13 residues long. The V end lost 0 bases, the J end lost 3 bases, and 6 bases lay between the germline ends. Here the CDR3 reads CSARDGFYNEQFF. For the CDR3, the DNA is TGCAGTGCTAGAGACGGCTTCTACAATGAGCAGTTCTTC.

The CDR3 sequence: CASSSGGGRLREKLFF. The CDR3, as DNA: TGTGCCAGCAGTTCCGGCGGGGGGAGATTACGTGAAAAACTGTTTTTT. The rearrangement links TRBV5-5 to TRBJ1-4; tentative D call: TRBD1 (5 bases). The CDR3 has 16 amino acids. Germline assignment: CDR1 SGHKS and CDR2 YYEKEE (reference sequence). Trimming removed 5 bases at V and 7 bases at J, with 21 bases between.

This sequence joins TRBV7-3 and TRBJ1-1; D is uncertain. This CDR3 spans 13 amino acids. Per germline, CDR1 SGHTA and CDR2 FQGTGA. Deletions cut 0 bases from V and 7 bases from J, with 9 bases between. CDR3 sequence reads: CASSLTRHLEAFF. DNA of the CDR3: TGTGCCAGCAGCTTAACTCGGCACCTTGAAGCTTTCTTT. Together with reference TRBV7-3 and TRBJ1-1, the CDR3 gives the full variable domain: GAGVSQTPSNKVTEKGKYVELRCDPISGHTALYWYRQSLGQGPEFLIYFQGTGAADDSGLPNDRFFAVRPEGSVSTLKIQRTERGDSAVYLCASSLTRHLEAFFGQGTRLTVV.

In its sample, this clonotype was seen once. The chain joins TRBV7-3 to TRBJ2-3; 7 bases are shared with TRBD1. Germline V gene lookup returns CDR1 SGHTA and CDR2 FQGTGA. This CDR3 contains 16 residues. Trimming at V came to 5 bases and at J to 2 bases, leaving 10 bases not matched to a gene. CDR3 nucleotide sequence: TGTGCCAGCAGCCCCCGCGAGGGGGCTGTCACAGATACGCAGTATTTT. Translated, it gives CASSPREGAVTDTQYF.

This clonotype was seen repeatedly, ten times or more. The V gene is TRBV5-6, the J gene TRBJ2-3; D might be TRBD1 (6 bases). The ends were cut back, 4 bases at V and 2 bases at J, with 14 bases in the middle. Germline CDR1 SGHDT, CDR2 YYEEEE. The CDR3 consists of 15 residues. CDR3 in amino acids: CASSADDRYTDTQYF. In DNA, the CDR3 is TGTGCCAGCAGCGCAGACGACAGGTACACAGATACGCAGTATTTT.

This clonotype was counted a few times. The chain recombines TRBV20-1 with TRBJ2-1; 7 bases are shared with TRBD2. Germline loops: CDR1 DFQATT, CDR2 SNEGSKA (reference sequence). The CDR3 length is 16 residues. The ends lost 1 base at V and 3 bases at J; junction bases unmatched: 9. The CDR3 DNA reads as TGCAGTGCTAGAGTTCTTGCGGGGGAGGGCTACAATGAGCAGTTCTTC. It translates to CSARVLAGEGYNEQFF.

The chain couples TRBV6-1 to TRBJ1-1; D not resolved. The CDR3 consists of 12 residues. Germline CDR1 reads MNHNS; CDR2 reads SASEGT. Deletions cut 2 bases from V and 11 bases from J, with 12 bases between. The CDR3: CASSEIRREAFF. The CDR3 DNA follows: TGTGCCAGCAGTGAAATAAGAAGGGAGGCTTTCTTT.

The chain has TRBV5-1 and TRBJ2-7; TRBD1 aligns across 9 bases. With V trimmed by 4 bases and J by 5 bases, 10 bases remained unmatched. Germline V lookup: CDR1 SGHRS, CDR2 YFSETQ. The CDR3 consists of 15 residues. The chain's CDR3 is CASSLGQGSPHEQYF. CDR3 sequence (DNA): TGCGCCAGCAGCCTCGGACAGGGGAGCCCCCACGAGCAGTACTTC.

The V gene is TRBV7-2, the J gene TRBJ2-5, with TRBD2 matching over 7 bases. Germline V gives CDR1 SGHTA, CDR2 FQGNSA. With V trimmed by 5 bases and J by 5 bases, 17 bases remained unmatched. This CDR3 is 17 amino acids long. The CDR3 bases are TGTGCCAGCAGCCCGAACATTTGGGGGGGAGGGGTGGAGACCCAGTACTTC. It codes for CASSPNIWGGGVETQYF. The full variable domain, with the rest looked up from reference TRBV7-2 and TRBJ2-5, is GAGVSQSPSNKVTEKGKDVELRCDPISGHTALYWYRQSLGQGLEFLIYFQGNSAPDKSGLPSDRFSAERTGGSVSTLTIQRTQQEDSAVYLCASSPNIWGGGVETQYFGPGTRLLVL.

This chain joins TRBV5-1 and TRBJ2-7, with D possibly matching TRBD1 (6 bases). Germline CDR1 is SGHRS and CDR2 is YFSETQ. V shed 4 bases and J shed 9 bases, with 20 bases lying between them. The CDR3 has 14 residues. CDR3 in amino acids: CASSLTGATIGQYF. CDR3 nucleotides: TGCGCCAGCAGCCTGACAGGTGCTACTATAGGGCAGTACTTC.

This clonotype was observed a handful of times. The V and J genes are TRBV20-1 and TRBJ2-1; 8 nucleotides line up with TRBD2. The V gene end was trimmed by 5 bases and the J gene end by 7 bases; junction bases not matched to a gene: 16. Germline CDR1 DFQATT, CDR2 SNEGSKA (reference sequence). This CDR3 comprises 16 residues. The CDR3 sequence is CSAEPPASGPTNEQFF. CDR3 sequence (DNA): TGCAGTGCTGAACCCCCGGCTAGCGGGCCGACTAATGAGCAGTTCTTC.

The chain links TRBV7-2 to TRBJ2-3; 11 positions match TRBD2. The CDR3 contains 17 residues. The germline V gene encodes CDR1 SGHTA and CDR2 FQGNSA. Unmatched junction bases numbered 10, after V lost 5 bases and J lost 3 bases. The CDR3 coding sequence is TGTGCCAGCAGCCCGCACCCTAGCGGGGGGAGTACAGATACGCAGTATTTT. It yields the protein CASSPHPSGGSTDTQYF. The entire variable domain, with the rest obtained from reference TRBV7-2 and TRBJ2-3, is as follows: GAGVSQSPSNKVTEKGKDVELRCDPISGHTALYWYRQSLGQGLEFLIYFQGNSAPDKSGLPSDRFSAERTGGSVSTLTIQRTQQEDSAVYLCASSPHPSGGSTDTQYFGPGTRLTVL.

The chain uses TRBV27 and TRBJ2-2, with TRBD2 matching 7 bases. Germline V gene sequence: CDR1 MNHEY, CDR2 SMNVEV (reference sequence). The CDR3 runs 15 residues. With V trimmed by 7 bases and J by 2 bases, 7 bases remained unmatched. This CDR3 is CASNPQRGNTGELFF. CDR3 nucleotide sequence: TGTGCCAGCAACCCCCAGCGGGGCAACACCGGGGAGCTGTTTTTT.

This chain joins TRBV24-1 and TRBJ1-2; D gene unclear. V lost 2 bases, J lost 7 bases, and 10 bases lay in between. The CDR3 extends over 13 amino acids. Germline CDR1 and CDR2: KGHDR and SFDVKD. The CDR3 here is CATSDSAVPGYTF. CDR3 sequence (DNA): TGTGCCACCAGTGATTCGGCCGTCCCTGGCTACACCTTC.

V gene TRBV9 combines with J gene TRBJ2-2; 8 bases are shared with TRBD2. The CDR3 runs 16 residues. Germline CDR1 SGDLS, CDR2 YYNGEE. Trimming removed 5 bases from V and 4 bases from J; junction bases left unmatched: 10. CDR3 coding DNA: TGTGCCAGCAGTCCAAGCGGGAGCGGGGGCACCGGGGAGCTGTTTTTT. Its translation: CASSPSGSGGTGELFF.

This clonotype came up many times. The V and J genes are TRBV20-1 and TRBJ2-1, with 7 bases lining up with TRBD2. Germline CDR1 DFQATT, CDR2 SNEGSKA (reference sequence). Trimming removed 7 bases from V and 0 bases from J; junction bases left unmatched: 6. CDR3 length equals 14 residues. The CDR3 reads CSVKRDSSYNEQFF. Written as DNA, the CDR3 is TGCAGTGTTAAGCGGGATAGCTCCTACAATGAGCAGTTCTTC.

The chain has TRBV6-1 and TRBJ2-2, with TRBD2 matching over 8 bases. The CDR3 has 15 residues. The junction had 12 bases not matched to a gene; V was cut back by 9 bases and J by 6 bases. The germline CDR1 and CDR2 sequences are MNHNS and SASEGT. In DNA, the CDR3 is TGTGCCAGTACTATTAGCGGGATCGATGCCGGGGAGCTGTTTTTT. Encoded protein: CASTISGIDAGELFF.